The following is a T cell receptor (beta chain) sequence with its context. The data belong to a study of blood T cell repertoires in COVID-19. The V end was cut by 6 bases, the J end by 3 bases, with 14 bases between. The germline V gene encodes CDR1 MNHEY and CDR2 SVGEGT. CDR3 length: 14 amino acids. Using immunoSEQ multiplex PCR, the repertoire was profiled, and TCRdb retains in-frame clones only, with some absent. The sample holds about 230,000 clones; 83% are singletons and the top ten take about 2.5%. Source material: peripheral blood. The chain couples TRBV6-2 or TRBV6-3 to TRBJ1-2; D is possibly TRBD1 (5 bases). The clonotype was recovered from a woman in her 70s with active or convalescent COVID-19. DNA of the CDR3: TGTGCCAGCAGCTTCGGGGGTACCGACTATGGCTACACCTTC. Residues: CASSFGGTDYGYTF.